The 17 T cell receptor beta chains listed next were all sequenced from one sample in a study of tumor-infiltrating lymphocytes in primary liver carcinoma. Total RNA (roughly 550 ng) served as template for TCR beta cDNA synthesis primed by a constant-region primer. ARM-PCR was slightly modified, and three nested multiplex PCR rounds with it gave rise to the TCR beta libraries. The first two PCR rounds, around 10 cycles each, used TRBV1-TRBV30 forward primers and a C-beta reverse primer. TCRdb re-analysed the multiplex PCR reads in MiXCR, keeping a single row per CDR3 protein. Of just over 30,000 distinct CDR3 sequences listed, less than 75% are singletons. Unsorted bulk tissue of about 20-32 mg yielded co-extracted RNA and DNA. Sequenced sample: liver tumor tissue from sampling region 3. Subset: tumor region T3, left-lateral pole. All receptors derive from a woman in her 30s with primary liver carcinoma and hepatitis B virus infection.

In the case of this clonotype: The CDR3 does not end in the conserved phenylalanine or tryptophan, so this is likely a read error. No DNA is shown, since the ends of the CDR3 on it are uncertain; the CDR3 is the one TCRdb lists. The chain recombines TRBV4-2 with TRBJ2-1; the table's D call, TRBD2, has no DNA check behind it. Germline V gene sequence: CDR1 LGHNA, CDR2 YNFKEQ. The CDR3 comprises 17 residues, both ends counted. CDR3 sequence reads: CTSSHGKGTSVDNEQIS.

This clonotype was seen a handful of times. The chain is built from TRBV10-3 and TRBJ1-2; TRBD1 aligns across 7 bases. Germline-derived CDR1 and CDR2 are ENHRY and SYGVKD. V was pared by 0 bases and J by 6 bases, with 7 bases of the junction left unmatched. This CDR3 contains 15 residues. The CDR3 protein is CAISESGGAVNGYTF. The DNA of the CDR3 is TGTGCCATCAGTGAGTCAGGGGGCGCGGTAAATGGCTACACCTTC.

CDR3 region: CASSLYGPTGFF. The DNA of the CDR3 is TGTGCCAGCAGCTTATACGGGCCAACGGGGTTCTTC. V is TRBV11-2 and J is TRBJ2-1, with unresolved D. Trimming took off 2 bases at V and 15 bases at J, with 14 bases between the two ends. The CDR3 is 12 amino acids. CDR1 and CDR2 (germline): SGHAT, FQNNGV.

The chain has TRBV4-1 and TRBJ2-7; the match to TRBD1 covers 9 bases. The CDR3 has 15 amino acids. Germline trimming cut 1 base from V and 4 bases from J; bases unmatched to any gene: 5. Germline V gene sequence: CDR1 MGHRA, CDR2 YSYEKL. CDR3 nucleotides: TGCGCCAGCAGCCAAGCCAGACAGGGGGAGTACGAGCAGTACTTC. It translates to CASSQARQGEYEQYF.

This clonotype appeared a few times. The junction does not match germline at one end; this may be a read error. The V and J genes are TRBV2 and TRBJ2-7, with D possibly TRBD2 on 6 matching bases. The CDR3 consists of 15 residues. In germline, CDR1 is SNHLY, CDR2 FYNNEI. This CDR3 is CASSEATSSDYGQYF. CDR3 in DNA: TGTGCCAGCAGTGAGGCTACTAGCAGCGACTACGGGCAGTACTTC. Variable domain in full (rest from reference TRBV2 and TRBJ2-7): EPEVTQTPSHQVTQMGQEVILRCVPISNHLYFYWYRQILGQKVEFLVSFYNNEISEKSEIFDDQFSVERPDGSNFTLKIRSTKLEDSAMYFCASSEATSSDYGQYFGPGTRLTVT.

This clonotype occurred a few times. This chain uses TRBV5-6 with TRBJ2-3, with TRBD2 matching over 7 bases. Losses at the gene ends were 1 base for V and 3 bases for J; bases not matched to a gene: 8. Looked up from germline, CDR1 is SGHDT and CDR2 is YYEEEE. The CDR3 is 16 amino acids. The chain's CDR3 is CASSLLTGGGTDTQYF. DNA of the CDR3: TGTGCCAGCAGCTTGTTGACGGGGGGTGGGACAGATACGCAGTATTTT.

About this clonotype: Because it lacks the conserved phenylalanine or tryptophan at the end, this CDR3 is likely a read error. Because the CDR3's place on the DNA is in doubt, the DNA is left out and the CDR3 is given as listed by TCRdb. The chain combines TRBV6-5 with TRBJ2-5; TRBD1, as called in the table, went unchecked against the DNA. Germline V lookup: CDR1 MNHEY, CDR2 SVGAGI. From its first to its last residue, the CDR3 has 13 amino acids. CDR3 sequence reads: CASSTDRGLIQYL.

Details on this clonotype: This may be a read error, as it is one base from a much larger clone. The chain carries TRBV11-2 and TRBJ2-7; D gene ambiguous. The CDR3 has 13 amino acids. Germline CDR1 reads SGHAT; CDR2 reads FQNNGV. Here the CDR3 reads CASNLGSNYEQYF. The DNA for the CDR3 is TGTGCCAGCAACTTAGGCTCAAACTACGAGCAGTACTTC.

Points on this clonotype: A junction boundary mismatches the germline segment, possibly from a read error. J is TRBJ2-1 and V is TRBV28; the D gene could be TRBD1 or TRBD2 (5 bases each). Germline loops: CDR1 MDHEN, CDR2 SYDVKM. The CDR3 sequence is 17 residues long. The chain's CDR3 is CAISSPLGTSSYSEQFF. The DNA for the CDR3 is TGTGCCATCAGTTCACCGTTGGGGACCAGCTCCTACAGTGAGCAGTTCTTC.

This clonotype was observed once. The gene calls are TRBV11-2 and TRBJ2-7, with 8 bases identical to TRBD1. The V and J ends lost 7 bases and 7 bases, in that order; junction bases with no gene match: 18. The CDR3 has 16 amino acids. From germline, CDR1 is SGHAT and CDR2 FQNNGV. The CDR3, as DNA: TGTGCCAGCACCCATATCGCGACAGGGGCGCGAAGGGAGCAGTACTTC. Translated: CASTHIATGARREQYF.

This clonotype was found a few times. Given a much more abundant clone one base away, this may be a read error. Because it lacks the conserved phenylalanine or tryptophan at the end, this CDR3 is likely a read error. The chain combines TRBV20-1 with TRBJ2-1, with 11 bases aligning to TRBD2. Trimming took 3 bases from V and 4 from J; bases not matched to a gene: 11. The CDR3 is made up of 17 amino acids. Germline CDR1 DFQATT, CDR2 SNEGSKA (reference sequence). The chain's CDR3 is CSASLASGRYRYNEQFL. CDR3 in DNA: TGCAGTGCTAGTCTCGCTAGCGGGAGGTATAGGTACAATGAGCAGTTCTTA.

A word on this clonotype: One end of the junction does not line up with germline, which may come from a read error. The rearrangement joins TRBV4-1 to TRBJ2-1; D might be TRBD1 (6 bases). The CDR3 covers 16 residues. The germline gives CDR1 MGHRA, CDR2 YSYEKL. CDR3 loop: CTSSQVPSTGYNEQFF. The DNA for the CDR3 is TGCACCAGCAGCCAAGTGCCATCGACAGGATACAATGAGCAGTTCTTC.

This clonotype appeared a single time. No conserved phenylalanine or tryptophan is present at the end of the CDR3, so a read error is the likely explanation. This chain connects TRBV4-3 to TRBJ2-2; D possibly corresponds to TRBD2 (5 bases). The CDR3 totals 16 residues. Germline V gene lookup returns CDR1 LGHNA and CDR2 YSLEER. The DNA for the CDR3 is TGCGCCAGCAGCCAAGGGCATAGCGTGGGCACCGGGGAACTGTTTTAT. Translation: CASSQGHSVGTGELFY.

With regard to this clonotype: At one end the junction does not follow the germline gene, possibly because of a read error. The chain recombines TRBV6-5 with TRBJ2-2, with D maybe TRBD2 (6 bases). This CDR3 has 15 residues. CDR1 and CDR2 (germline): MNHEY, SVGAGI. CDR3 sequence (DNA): TGTGCCAGCAGTTACGACGGGAGACACATTGGGGAGCCGTTTTTT. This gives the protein CASSYDGRHIGEPFF.

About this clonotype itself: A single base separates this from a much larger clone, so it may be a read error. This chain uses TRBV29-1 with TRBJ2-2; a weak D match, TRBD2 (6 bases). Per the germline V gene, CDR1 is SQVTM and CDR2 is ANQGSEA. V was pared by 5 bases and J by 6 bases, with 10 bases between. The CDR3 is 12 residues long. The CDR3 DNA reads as TGCAGCGTTTGGTGGGGGGCCGGGGAGCTGTTTTTT. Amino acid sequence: CSVWWGAGELFF.

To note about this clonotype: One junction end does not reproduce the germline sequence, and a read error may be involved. The CDR3 loop reads CASSLIFGTSNRPQRF. CDR3 sequence (DNA): TGTGCCAGTAGCTTAATTTTCGGGACATCAAATCGGCCCCAGCGTTTT. J is TRBJ1-5 and V is TRBV11-2, with D tentatively TRBD1 (6 bases). CDR3 size: 16 residues. CDR1 is SGHAT, CDR2 FQNNGV, per germline. Variable domain in full (rest from reference TRBV11-2 and TRBJ1-5): EAGVAQSPRYKIIEKRQSVAFWCNPISGHATLYWYQQILGQGPKLLIQFQNNGVVDDSQLPKDRFSAERLKGVDSTLKIQPAKLEDSAVYLCASSLIFGTSNRPQRFGDGTRLSIL.

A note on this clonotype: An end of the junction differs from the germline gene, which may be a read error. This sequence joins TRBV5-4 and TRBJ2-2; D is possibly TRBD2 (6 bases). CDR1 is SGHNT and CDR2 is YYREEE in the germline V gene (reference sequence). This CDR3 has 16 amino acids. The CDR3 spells CASSSSGSVITGGLFF. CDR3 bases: TGTGCCAGCAGCAGCTCTGGAAGCGTTATCACCGGGGGGCTGTTTTTT.